This TCR beta chain was sequenced in a study of beta chain features in type 1 diabetes. Turning to the study itself: Age, gender and cell yields were alike across patients and healthy donors.

CDR1 and CDR2 from the germline V gene are SQVTM and ANQGSEA. V was pared by 4 bases and J by 0 bases, with 3 bases of the junction left unmatched. CDR3 length: 13 residues. Sorted CD4+ subsets: naive, central memory, regulatory, stem cell-like memory (CD45RO/CCR7/CD25/CD127/CD95/CD27 panel). This clone occurred a few times. The whole isolated RNA underwent reverse transcription, so sequencing captured expressed TCRB transcripts. The average read count of naive, central memory and regulatory T cell samples was about 3.57 million. Clones were read by immunoSEQ multiplex PCR, and TCRdb kept only the in-frame ones, dropping some. This table holds around 500,000 clones, around 28% found once.

This clonotype was obtained from a man aged 18 to 35 in good health. Sequences were obtained from naive CD4+ T cells from blood. The J gene is TRBJ2-7, the V gene TRBV29-1; TRBD2 matches 7 bases. CDR3: CSVAGGLSYEQYF. The CDR3 DNA is TGCAGCGTTGCGGGAGGACTCTCCTACGAGCAGTACTTC.